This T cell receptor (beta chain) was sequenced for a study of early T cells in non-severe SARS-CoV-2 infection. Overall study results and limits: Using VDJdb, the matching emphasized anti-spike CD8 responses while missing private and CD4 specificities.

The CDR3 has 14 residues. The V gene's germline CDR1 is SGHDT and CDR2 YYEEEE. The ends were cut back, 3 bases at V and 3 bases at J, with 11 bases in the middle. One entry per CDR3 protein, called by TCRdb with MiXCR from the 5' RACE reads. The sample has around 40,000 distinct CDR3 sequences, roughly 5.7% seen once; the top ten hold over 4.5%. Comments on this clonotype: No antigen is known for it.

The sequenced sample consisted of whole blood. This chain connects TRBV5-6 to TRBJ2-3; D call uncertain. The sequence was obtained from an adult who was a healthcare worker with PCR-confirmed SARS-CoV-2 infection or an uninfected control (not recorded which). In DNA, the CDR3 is TGTGCCAGCAGCTCCTATAGCCGAACAGATACGCAGTATTTT. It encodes CASSSYSRTDTQYF.